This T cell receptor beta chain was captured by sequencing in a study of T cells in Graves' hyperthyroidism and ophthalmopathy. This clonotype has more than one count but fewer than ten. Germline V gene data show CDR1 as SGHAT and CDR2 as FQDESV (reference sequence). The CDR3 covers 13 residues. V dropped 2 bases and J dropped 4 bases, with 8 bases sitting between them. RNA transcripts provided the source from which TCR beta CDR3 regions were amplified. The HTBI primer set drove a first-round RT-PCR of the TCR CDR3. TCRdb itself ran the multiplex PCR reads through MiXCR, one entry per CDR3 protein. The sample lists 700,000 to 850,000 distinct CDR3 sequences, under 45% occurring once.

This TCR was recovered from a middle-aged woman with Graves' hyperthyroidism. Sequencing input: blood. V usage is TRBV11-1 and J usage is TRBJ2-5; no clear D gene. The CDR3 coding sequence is TGTGCCAGCAGCTTACAACTTCGAGAGACCCAGTACTTC. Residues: CASSLQLRETQYF.